This T cell receptor beta chain is from a study of cytotoxic CD8 clonotypes in ibrutinib-treated CLL. The overall study: Partial responders around 24, complete 2; some twelve progressed and some 15 stayed in remission by median around 68 months. Response samples were taken after a median about eleven months of treatment, range 6 to 36.

Method: immunoSEQ multiplex PCR; TCRdb's copy keeps in-frame clones and lacks some. Of roughly 180,000 clones listed, under 90% are singletons. A single count supports this clone. The antigen remains unidentified. V was clipped by 2 bases and J by 7 bases, with 14 bases between them. Germline V gene lookup returns CDR1 SGHVS and CDR2 FQNEAQ. CDR3 length equals 14 residues. Study-wide results and limits: Public clonotypes proved infrequent, and on treatment they shrank or remained steady. Elevated clonality accompanied ibrutinib response, with a return toward baseline values at progression.

The gene calls are TRBV7-8 and TRBJ1-1; D remains ambiguous. This TCR derives from a human donor with chronic lymphocytic leukemia. Sequences were derived from PBMCs, sampled after 24 months of ibrutinib treatment. The CDR3 sequence is CASSLTPIGLEAFF. As DNA, the CDR3 is TGTGCCAGCAGCTTAACACCCATTGGGCTTGAAGCTTTCTTT. Together with reference TRBV7-8 and TRBJ1-1, the CDR3 gives the full variable domain: GAGVSQSPRYKVAKRGQDVALRCDPISGHVSLFWYQQALGQGPEFLTYFQNEAQLDKSGLPSDRFFAERPEGSVSTLKIQRTQQEDSAVYLCASSLTPIGLEAFFGQGTRLTVV.